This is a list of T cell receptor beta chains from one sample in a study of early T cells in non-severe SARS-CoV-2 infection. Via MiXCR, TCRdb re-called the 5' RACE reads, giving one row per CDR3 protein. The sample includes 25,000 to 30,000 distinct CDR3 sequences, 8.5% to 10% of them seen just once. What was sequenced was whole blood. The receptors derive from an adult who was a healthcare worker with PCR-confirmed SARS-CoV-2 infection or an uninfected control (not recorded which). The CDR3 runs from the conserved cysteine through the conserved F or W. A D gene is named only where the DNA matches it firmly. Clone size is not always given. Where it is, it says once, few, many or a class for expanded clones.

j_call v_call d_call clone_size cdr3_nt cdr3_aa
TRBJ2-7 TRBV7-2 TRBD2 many TGTGCCAGCAGCGTTAGCGGGGGGGGCTCCTACGAGCAGTACTTC CASSVSGGGSYEQYF
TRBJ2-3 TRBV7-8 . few TGTGCCAGCAGCGTTACGAAAAAAGATACGCAGTATTTT CASSVTKKDTQYF
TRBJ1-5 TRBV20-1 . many TGCAGTGCTCCGAGATCCGGGGGAAATCAGCCCCAGCATTTT CSAPRSGGNQPQHF
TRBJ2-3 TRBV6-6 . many TGTGCCAGCAGCCAGACAGCACCCACAGATACGCAGTATTTT CASSQTAPTDTQYF
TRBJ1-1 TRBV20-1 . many TGCAGTGCTAGATCCCTGAGGGGGGGTTTTGAAGCTTTCTTT CSARSLRGGFEAFF
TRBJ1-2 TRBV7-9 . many TGTGCCAGCAGCTTTCGGTCATATGGCTACACCTTC CASSFRSYGYTF
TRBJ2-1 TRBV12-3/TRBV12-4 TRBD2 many TGTGCCAGCAGTTCCCGGGGGGGCGATTACAATGAGCAGTTCTTC CASSSRGGDYNEQFF
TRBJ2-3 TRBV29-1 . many TGCAGCGTTGTATCAAGCTCCACAGATACGCAGTATTTT CSVVSSSTDTQYF
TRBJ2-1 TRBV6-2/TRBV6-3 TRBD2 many TGTGCCAGCTACTCCGGGACTAGCTCCTACAATGAGCAGTTCTTC CASYSGTSSYNEQFF
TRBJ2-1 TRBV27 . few TGTGCCAGCAGTTCGGTGGGAGACTCCTACAATGAGCAGTTCTTC CASSSVGDSYNEQFF
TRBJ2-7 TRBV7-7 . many TGTGCCAGCAGCTTAGGTCCGGCGGCGGGGGAGCAGTACTTC CASSLGPAAGEQYF
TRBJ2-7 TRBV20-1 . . TGCAGTGCTGGGGACCATGTACAGCTAATGAGCTACGAGCAGTACTTC CSAGDHVQLMSYEQYF
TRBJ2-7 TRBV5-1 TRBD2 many TGCGCCAGCAGCTTGGATCCCAGCGGGGGGGCCGACTCATACTTC CASSLDPSGGADSYF
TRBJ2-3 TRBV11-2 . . TGTGCCAGCAGCCCGCAACCCCTCGCGGTGGAGGGCACAGATACGCAGTATTTT CASSPQPLAVEGTDTQYF
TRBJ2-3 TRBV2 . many TGTGCCAGCAGTGAAGAACAAAATACGCAGTATTTT CASSEEQNTQYF
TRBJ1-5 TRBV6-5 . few TGTGCCAGCAGGCCGGGCCCCGGGGCGCCCCAGCATTTT CASRPGPGAPQHF
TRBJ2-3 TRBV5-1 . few TGCGCCAGCAGCTTGTCTCAGCCGGGAGATACGCAGTATTTT CASSLSQPGDTQYF
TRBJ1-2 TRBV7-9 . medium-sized TGTGCCAGCAGCTCCCCCGTGACATTCCCTAATGGCTACACCTTC CASSSPVTFPNGYTF
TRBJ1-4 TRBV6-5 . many TGTGCCAGCAGTTACGGTCAGGAGGTTAATGAAAAACTGTTTTTT CASSYGQEVNEKLFF
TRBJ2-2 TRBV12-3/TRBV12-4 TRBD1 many TGTGCCAGCAGTTACGCACCAGGGGGGAACACCGGGGAGCTGTTTTTT CASSYAPGGNTGELFF
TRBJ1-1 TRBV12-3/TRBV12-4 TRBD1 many TGTGCCAGCAGTTTAGCGACAGGGATGAACACTGAAGCTTTCTTT CASSLATGMNTEAFF
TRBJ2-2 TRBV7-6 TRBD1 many TGTGCCAGCAGCTTAGACCAGGGGGCAAGCGCCGGGGAGCTGTTTTTT CASSLDQGASAGELFF
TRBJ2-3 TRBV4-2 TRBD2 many TGTGCCAGCAGATACGGGACTAGCGGGGGGGCAATGGATACGCAGTATTTT CASRYGTSGGAMDTQYF
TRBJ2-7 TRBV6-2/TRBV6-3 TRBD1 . TGTGCCAGCACCCAAACAGGGGCCTTCTACGAGCAGTACTTC CASTQTGAFYEQYF
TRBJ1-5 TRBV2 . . TGTGCCAGCAGTGTCTCGGGAGGGAGACAGCCCCAGCATTTT CASSVSGGRQPQHF
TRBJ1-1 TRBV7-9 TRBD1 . TGTGCCAGCAGCCAGAGACAGGGGGCTACTCCTGAAGCTTTCTTT CASSQRQGATPEAFF
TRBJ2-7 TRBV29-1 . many TGCAGCGTTGAAGATCTGGAGGAGCAGTACTTC CSVEDLEEQYF
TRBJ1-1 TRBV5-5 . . TGTGCCAGCAGCCACTTTGGGGACACCGATGAAGCTTTCTTT CASSHFGDTDEAFF
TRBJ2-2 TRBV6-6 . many TGTGCCAGTGGGACGGGGGCAGACACCGGGGAGCTGTTTTTT CASGTGADTGELFF